These 2 T cell receptor beta chains were sequenced from one sample in a study of CD8 T cells in ankylosing spondylitis. A single record per CDR3 protein comes from TCRdb applying MiXCR to the 5' RACE reads. The top ten clones hold around 4.4% of a sample with hundreds of thousands of distinct CDR3 sequences, 7% to 10% of them seen once. Sequenced sample: blood, either unsorted or a sorted T cell fraction (not recorded which). Receptor source: a female donor with ankylosing spondylitis or in good health (not recorded which).

This clonotype occurred many times. CDR3 bases: TGTGCCAGCAGCCAAACGGGACTAGCGGACTACGAGCAGTACTTC. It yields the protein CASSQTGLADYEQYF. The chain links TRBV7-2 to TRBJ2-7; 11 positions match TRBD2. Germline loops: CDR1 SGHTA, CDR2 FQGNSA. This CDR3 comprises 15 residues. V was pared by 5 bases and J by 3 bases, with 6 bases of the junction left unmatched.

The count of this clonotype is one. Just one base apart from a much larger clone, this may be a read error. The J gene is TRBJ2-3, the V gene TRBV11-2; 10 positions agree with TRBD2. The length of the CDR3 is 18 residues. Trimming took 5 bases from V and 0 from J; bases not matched to a gene: 11. Germline V gene sequence: CDR1 SGHAT, CDR2 FQNNGV. CDR3 protein: CASSPRLAGPTSTDTQYF. The CDR3 bases are TGTGCCAGCAGCCCCCGACTAGCGGGCCCGACTAGCACAGATACGCAGTATTTT.